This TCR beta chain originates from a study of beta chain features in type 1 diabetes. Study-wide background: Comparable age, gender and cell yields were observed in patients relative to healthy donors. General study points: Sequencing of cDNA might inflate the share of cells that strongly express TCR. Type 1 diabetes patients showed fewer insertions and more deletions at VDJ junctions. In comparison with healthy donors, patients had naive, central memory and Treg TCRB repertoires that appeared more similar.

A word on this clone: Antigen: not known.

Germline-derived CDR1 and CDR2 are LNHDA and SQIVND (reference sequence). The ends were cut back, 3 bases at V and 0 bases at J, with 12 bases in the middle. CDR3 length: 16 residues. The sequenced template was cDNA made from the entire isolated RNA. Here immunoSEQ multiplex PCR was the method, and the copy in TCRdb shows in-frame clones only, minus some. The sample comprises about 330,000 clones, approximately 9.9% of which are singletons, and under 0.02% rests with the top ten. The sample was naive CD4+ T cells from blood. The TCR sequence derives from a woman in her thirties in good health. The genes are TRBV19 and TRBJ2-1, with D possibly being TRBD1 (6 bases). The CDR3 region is CASSIGTSSSYNEQFF. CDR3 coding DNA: TGTGCCAGTAGTATTGGGACATCTAGCTCCTACAATGAGCAGTTCTTC.